The 20 T cell receptor beta chains given below trace back to one sample, sequenced in a study of cytomegalovirus exposure and HLA in healthy donors. Profiled with immunoSEQ multiplex PCR; TCRdb holds only in-frame clones, not every one. The sample yields 130,000 or so clones, 85% to 90% seen once. Sequencing used PBMCs. These receptors all stem from a man younger than 45 in good health and CMV-seronegative.

As for this clone: At one end, the junction sequence differs from germline, possibly due to a read error. V gene TRBV7-9 combines with J gene TRBJ1-4; D is possibly TRBD1 (5 bases). The CDR3 consists of 17 residues. Per germline, CDR1 SEHNR and CDR2 FQNEAQ (reference sequence). In nucleotides, the CDR3 is TGTGCCAGCAGCTTAGGTAGCGGCGTGGGGACTAAGGAAAAACTGTTTTTT. It is translated as CASSLGSGVGTKEKLFF.

The V gene is TRBV7-9, the J gene TRBJ1-5; 11 bases are a match to TRBD1. Trimming at V came to 6 bases and at J to 0 bases, leaving 13 bases not matched to a gene. This CDR3 contains 19 residues. Germline V gives CDR1 SEHNR, CDR2 FQNEAQ (reference sequence). In DNA, the CDR3 is TGTGCCAGCAGTTTATTTGGGGACAGGGGGTTAGGTAGCAATCAGCCCCAGCATTTT. It specifies CASSLFGDRGLGSNQPQHF.

The chain employs TRBV29-1 and TRBJ2-1, with 9 nucleotides matching TRBD2. This CDR3 is built from 13 residues. V dropped 6 bases and J dropped 10; count of bases not matched to a gene: 10. Germline values: CDR1 SQVTM, CDR2 ANQGSEA. The CDR3: CSVGVAGVGEQFF. The CDR3 region has the DNA TGCAGCGTCGGGGTAGCGGGGGTGGGAGAGCAGTTCTTC.

The CDR3 nucleotides read TGCAGTGCCCACAGAATCACTGAAGCTTTCTTT. Translating gives CSAHRITEAFF. This chain links TRBV20-1 with TRBJ1-1; D is undetermined. The CDR3 spans 11 residues. The ends were cut back, 6 bases at V and 4 bases at J, with 9 bases in the middle. Germline V gene lookup returns CDR1 DFQATT and CDR2 SNEGSKA (reference sequence).

The gene calls are TRBV10-3 and TRBJ2-2; 10 bases are a match to TRBD2. From germline, CDR1 is ENHRY and CDR2 SYGVKD. The CDR3 loop spans 15 amino acids. V was clipped by 11 bases and J by 6 bases; unmatched bases: 12. CDR3 sequence: CAPERAGGPSGELFF. CDR3 sequence (DNA): TGTGCCCCCGAGCGAGCGGGGGGGCCGTCCGGGGAGCTGTTTTTT.

The rearrangement joins TRBV6-5 to TRBJ2-7; perhaps TRBD1 as D (6 bases). V was shortened by 10 bases and J by 4 bases, with 23 bases between the two germline ends. This CDR3 has 15 amino acids. Per germline, CDR1 MNHEY and CDR2 SVGAGI. The CDR3 loop is CATRQADIGTYEQYF. As DNA, the CDR3 is TGTGCCACGAGACAGGCGGACATAGGAACTTACGAGCAGTACTTC.

This chain links TRBV9 with TRBJ1-3; D is perhaps TRBD1 (5 bases). Trimming stripped 0 bases from V and 0 bases from J, with 10 bases between. CDR1 and CDR2 (germline): SGDLS, YYNGEE. This CDR3 region has 16 residues. The CDR3 region has the DNA TGTGCCAGCAGCGTAGGGGGCTACGACTCTGGAAACACCATATATTTT. This codes for CASSVGGYDSGNTIYF. The whole variable domain, remainder taken from reference TRBV9 and TRBJ1-3, is DSGVTQTPKHLITATGQRVTLRCSPRSGDLSVYWYQQSLDQGLQFLIQYYNGEERAKGNILERFSAQQFPDLHSELNLSSLELGDSALYFCASSVGGYDSGNTIYFGEGSWLTVV.

The rearrangement links TRBV15 to TRBJ1-4, with a tentative D call TRBD1 (5 bases). CDR3 length: 15 amino acids. Trimming removed 0 bases from V and 7 bases from J, with 12 bases in between. In germline, CDR1 is LNHNV, CDR2 YYDKDF (reference sequence). The CDR3 loop reads CATSRDLQGREKLFF. CDR3 DNA: TGTGCCACCAGCAGAGATCTTCAGGGCCGTGAAAAACTGTTTTTT.

The genes are TRBV2 and TRBJ1-1; a possible D gene is TRBD1 (5 bases). The CDR3 is made up of 14 amino acids. Germline V gives CDR1 SNHLY, CDR2 FYNNEI. V was clipped by 3 bases and J by 6 bases, with 14 bases between them. The CDR3 region has the DNA TGTGCCAGCAGTGAGGGGCAGGGTTTTTCTGAAGCTTTCTTT. It translates to CASSEGQGFSEAFF.

As concerns this clone: One end of the junction fails to match germline, which may point to a read error. This sequence joins TRBV7-7 and TRBJ2-5, with 8 bases aligning to TRBD1. Germline loops: CDR1 SSHAT, CDR2 FNYEAQ (reference sequence). This CDR3 region has 14 residues. In nucleotides, the CDR3 is TGTGCTAGCAGCTTAGACAGGGGTGGAGAGACCCAGTACTTC. Amino acid sequence: CASSLDRGGETQYF.

The V gene is TRBV28, the J gene TRBJ1-1; D uncertain. The CDR3 contains 14 residues. The V end lost 4 bases, the J end lost 3 bases, and 12 bases lay between the germline ends. Germline V gene data show CDR1 as MDHEN and CDR2 as SYDVKM. The CDR3 here is CASSSPGRDTEAFF. CDR3 in DNA: TGTGCCAGCAGTTCCCCCGGGAGGGACACTGAAGCTTTCTTT.

The chain is built from TRBV19 and TRBJ2-6; 8 bases match TRBD1. The V and J ends lost 10 bases and 2 bases, in that order; junction bases with no gene match: 1. From germline, CDR1 is LNHDA and CDR2 SQIVND (reference sequence). The CDR3 is 13 residues long. CDR3 bases: TGTGCCACCAGGGGGCCTGGGGCCAACGTCCTGACTTTC. It encodes CATRGPGANVLTF.

The chain carries TRBV19 and TRBJ2-6; tentative D call: TRBD1 (5 bases). Trimming cost V 3 bases and J 2 bases, with 14 bases left between them. The CDR3 loop spans 17 amino acids. Germline assignment: CDR1 LNHDA and CDR2 SQIVND (reference sequence). The CDR3 DNA sequence: TGTGCCAGTAGTATTTCAGGGCCCAGGGCTGGGGCCAACGTCCTGACTTTC. Encoded protein: CASSISGPRAGANVLTF.

The chain joins TRBV13 to TRBJ1-4; unclear D gene. Trimming removed 3 bases at V and 5 bases at J, with 10 bases between. The CDR3 spans 14 residues. Germline CDR1 PRHDT, CDR2 FYEKMQ (reference sequence). CDR3 residues: CASSLRQLNEKLFF. In DNA, the CDR3 is TGTGCCAGCAGCTTGAGGCAGTTAAATGAAAAACTGTTTTTT. The full variable domain, rest sourced from reference TRBV13 and TRBJ1-4, is AAGVIQSPRHLIKEKRETATLKCYPIPRHDTVYWYQQGPGQDPQFLISFYEKMQSDKGSIPDRFSAQQFSDYHSELNMSSLELGDSALYFCASSLRQLNEKLFFGSGTQLSVL.

The chain combines TRBV28 with TRBJ2-1; D ambiguous. The CDR3 spans 17 residues. CDR1 is MDHEN, CDR2 SYDVKM, per germline. Trimming stripped 5 bases from V and 3 bases from J, with 20 bases between. The CDR3, as DNA: TGTGCCAGCAGTCCAACTCTGCGTAAGAGAATCTACAATGAGCAGTTCTTC. The encoded protein is CASSPTLRKRIYNEQFF.

The J gene is TRBJ2-2, the V gene TRBV5-1; 7 bases align to TRBD1. CDR1 SGHRS and CDR2 YFSETQ come from the germline V gene. V shed 4 bases, J shed 0 bases, and the junction held 6 bases outside the gene matches. The CDR3 totals 16 residues. In DNA, the CDR3 is TGCGCCAGCAGCGGTACAGGGGTGGCGAACACCGGGGAGCTGTTTTTT. Residues: CASSGTGVANTGELFF.

The CDR3 region is CASSFTGTINNEQFF. The CDR3 nucleotides are TGTGCCAGCAGCTTTACCGGGACTATCAACAATGAGCAGTTCTTC. The chain has TRBV11-2 and TRBJ2-1, with 7 positions matching TRBD2. The J segment lost 5 bases and the V segment lost 3 bases, leaving 7 bases of the junction unmatched. The CDR3 covers 15 residues. The V gene's germline CDR1 is SGHAT and CDR2 FQNNGV.

The genes are TRBV6-5 and TRBJ2-3; D not resolved. The V end was cut by 5 bases, the J end by 5 bases, with 11 bases between. Germline V gives CDR1 MNHEY, CDR2 SVGAGI. The CDR3 extends over 13 amino acids. The DNA of the CDR3 is TGTGCCAGCAGTGGTACAGTCCGAGATACGCAGTATTTT. As protein: CASSGTVRDTQYF.

This clone came up a few times. This rearrangement joins TRBV11-2 to TRBJ2-7; 7 bases are shared with TRBD1. V shed 5 bases, J shed 3 bases, and the junction held 10 bases outside the gene matches. CDR3 length: 15 amino acids. Germline V gene sequence: CDR1 SGHAT, CDR2 FQNNGV. CDR3 sequence (DNA): TGTGCCAGCAGCATATGGGGACAGCTGTACTACGAGCAGTACTTC. Translating it yields CASSIWGQLYYEQYF.

In its sample, this clone was seen once. V gene TRBV7-2 combines with J gene TRBJ1-4; TRBD1 matches at 10 bases. The CDR3 has 14 residues. Losses at the gene ends were 5 bases for V and 8 bases for J; bases not matched to a gene: 5. Germline CDR1 and CDR2: SGHTA and FQGNSA. The CDR3 region is CASSVRTGGEKLFF. The CDR3 bases are TGTGCCAGCAGCGTCCGGACAGGGGGAGAAAAACTGTTTTTT.